This T cell receptor beta chain was identified in a study of vaccination and CD4 T cells after COVID-19. About the study: Convalescent cases consisted of six males and four females, of whom two were Hispanic.

With the Oncomine TCR Beta short-read assay, DNA from cultured CD4+ T cells was sequenced. Extraction of genomic DNA was performed on cultured CD4+ T cells. From the PCR reads, TCRdb called clonotypes with MiXCR, one entry per CDR3 protein. The sample yields thousands of distinct CDR3 sequences, 28% seen once. As for this clonotype: Antigen unknown.

The treatment is: approximately 11-day PBMC culture with coronavirus spike peptide pools or control peptides (ViraFEST assay). The unexposed donor gave CD4+ T cells before the COVID-19 pandemic (2011-2018). Contingent on cell availability, unexposed-donor CD4+ T cells were interrogated with SARS-CoV-2 S/N and four cold-coronavirus spikes. From germline, CDR1 is SQVTM and CDR2 ANQGSEA. V was pared by 1 base and J by 0 bases, with 6 bases of the junction left unmatched. This CDR3 spans 16 amino acids. Sequencing was carried out using CD4+ T cells from blood, cultured in vitro. The sequence was collected from a human donor in good health. The gene calls are TRBV29-1 and TRBJ2-3; 8 bases match TRBD2. CDR3 DNA sequence: TGCAGCGTTGAAGGAGTAGCGGGGAAGAGCACAGATACGCAGTATTTT. Its protein is CSVEGVAGKSTDTQYF.